The present T cell receptor (beta chain) was sequenced within a study of cytomegalovirus exposure and HLA in healthy donors. PCR involved 60 Vbeta and 13 Jbeta primers. Using immunoSEQ multiplex PCR, the repertoire was profiled, and TCRdb retains in-frame clones only, with some absent. The data hold some 150,000 clones, with around 79% observed a single time. This clone was counted a few times. Antigen unknown. Study conclusions and caveats: A later analysis reported that several of the most significant clusters appeared to be linked to common viral pathogens, among them Epstein-Barr virus. High specificity and sensitivity for cytomegalovirus status were reported for the classifier.

The trim removed 6 bases at V and 4 bases at J, leaving 16 bases unmatched. The CDR3 consists of 18 residues. Germline CDR1 LNHDA, CDR2 SQIVND (reference sequence). The sequence was obtained from a human donor in good health. The chain recombines TRBV19 with TRBJ2-3; 10 nucleotides match TRBD2. The sample taken for sequencing was PBMCs. CDR3 nucleotides: TGTGCCAGTAGCAAATTAGGGACTAGCGTTGAGACCGCAGATACGCAGTATTTT. It specifies CASSKLGTSVETADTQYF.